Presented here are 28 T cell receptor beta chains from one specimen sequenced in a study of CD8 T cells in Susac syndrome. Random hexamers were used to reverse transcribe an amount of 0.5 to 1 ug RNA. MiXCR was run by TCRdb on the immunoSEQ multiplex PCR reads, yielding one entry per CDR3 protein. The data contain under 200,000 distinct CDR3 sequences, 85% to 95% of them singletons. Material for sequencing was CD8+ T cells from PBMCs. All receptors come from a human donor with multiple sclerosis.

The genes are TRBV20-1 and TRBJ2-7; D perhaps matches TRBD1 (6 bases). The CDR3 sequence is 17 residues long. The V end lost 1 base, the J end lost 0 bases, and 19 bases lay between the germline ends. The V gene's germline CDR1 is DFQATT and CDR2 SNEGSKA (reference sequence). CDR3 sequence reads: CSARGDKPPRSSYEQYF. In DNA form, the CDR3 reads TGCAGTGCTAGAGGGGACAAGCCTCCTAGGAGCTCCTACGAGCAGTACTTC.

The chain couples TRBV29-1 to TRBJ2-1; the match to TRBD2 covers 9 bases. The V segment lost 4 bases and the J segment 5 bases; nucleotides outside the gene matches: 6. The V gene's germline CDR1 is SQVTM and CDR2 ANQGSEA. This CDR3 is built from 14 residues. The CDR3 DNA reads TGCAGCGTTGGGACTAGCGCAGGCCACAATGAGCAGTTCTTC. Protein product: CSVGTSAGHNEQFF.

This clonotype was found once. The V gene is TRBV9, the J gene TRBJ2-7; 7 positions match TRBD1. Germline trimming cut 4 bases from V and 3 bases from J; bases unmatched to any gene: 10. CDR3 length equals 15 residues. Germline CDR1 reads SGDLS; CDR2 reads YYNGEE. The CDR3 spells CASSFRTGVNYEQYF. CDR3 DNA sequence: TGTGCCAGCAGCTTCCGAACAGGGGTGAACTACGAGCAGTACTTC. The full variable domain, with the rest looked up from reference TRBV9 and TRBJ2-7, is DSGVTQTPKHLITATGQRVTLRCSPRSGDLSVYWYQQSLDQGLQFLIQYYNGEERAKGNILERFSAQQFPDLHSELNLSSLELGDSALYFCASSFRTGVNYEQYFGPGTRLTVT.

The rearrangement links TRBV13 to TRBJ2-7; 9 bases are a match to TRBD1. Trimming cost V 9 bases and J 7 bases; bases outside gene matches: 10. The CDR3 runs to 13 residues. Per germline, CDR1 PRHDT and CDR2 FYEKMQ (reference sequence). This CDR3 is CARAGQGLREQYF. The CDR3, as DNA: TGTGCCAGAGCGGGACAGGGTTTACGGGAGCAGTACTTC.

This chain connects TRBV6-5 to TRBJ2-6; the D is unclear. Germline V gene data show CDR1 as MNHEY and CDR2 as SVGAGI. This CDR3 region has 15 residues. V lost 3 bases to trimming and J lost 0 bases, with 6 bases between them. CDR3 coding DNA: TGTGCCAGCAGTTATAGGGACTCTGGGGCCAACGTCCTGACTTTC. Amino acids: CASSYRDSGANVLTF.

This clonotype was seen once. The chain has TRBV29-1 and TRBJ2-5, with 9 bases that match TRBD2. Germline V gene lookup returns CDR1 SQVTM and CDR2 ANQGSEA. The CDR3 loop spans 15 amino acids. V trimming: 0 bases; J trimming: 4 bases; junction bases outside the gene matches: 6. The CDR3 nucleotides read TGCAGCGTTGAAGAACGGCGGGAGGGCCTAGAGACCCAGTACTTC. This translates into CSVEERREGLETQYF.

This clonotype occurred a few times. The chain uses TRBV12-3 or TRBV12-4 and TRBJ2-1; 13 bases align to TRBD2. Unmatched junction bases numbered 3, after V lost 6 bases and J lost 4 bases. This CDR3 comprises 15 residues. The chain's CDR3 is CASRRTSGSYNEQFF. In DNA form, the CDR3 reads TGTGCCAGCAGGAGGACTAGCGGGAGTTACAATGAGCAGTTCTTC.

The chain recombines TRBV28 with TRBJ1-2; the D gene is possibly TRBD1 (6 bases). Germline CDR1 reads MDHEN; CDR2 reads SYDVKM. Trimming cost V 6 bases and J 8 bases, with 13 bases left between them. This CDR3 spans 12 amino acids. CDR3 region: CASSSTGWGYTF. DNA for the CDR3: TGTGCCAGCAGCTCTACAGGGTGGGGCTACACCTTC.

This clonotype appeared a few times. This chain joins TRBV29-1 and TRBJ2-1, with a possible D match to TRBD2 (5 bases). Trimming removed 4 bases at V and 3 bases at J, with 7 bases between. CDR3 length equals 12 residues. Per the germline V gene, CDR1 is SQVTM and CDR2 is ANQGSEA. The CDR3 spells CSVGTVYNEQFF. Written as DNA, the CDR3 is TGCAGCGTTGGGACTGTCTACAATGAGCAGTTCTTC.

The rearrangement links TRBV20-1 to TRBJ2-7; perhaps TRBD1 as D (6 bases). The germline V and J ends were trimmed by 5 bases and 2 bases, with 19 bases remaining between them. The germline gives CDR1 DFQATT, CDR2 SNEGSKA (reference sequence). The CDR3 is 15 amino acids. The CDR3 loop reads CSAYSLGGVAYEQYF. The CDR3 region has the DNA TGCAGTGCTTATAGTCTTGGGGGCGTTGCCTACGAGCAGTACTTC.

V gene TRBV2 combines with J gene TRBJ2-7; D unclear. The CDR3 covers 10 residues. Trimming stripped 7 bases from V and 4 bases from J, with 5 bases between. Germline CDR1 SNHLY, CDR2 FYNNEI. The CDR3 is CASNKYEQYF. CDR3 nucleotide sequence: TGTGCCAGCAACAAATACGAGCAGTACTTC.

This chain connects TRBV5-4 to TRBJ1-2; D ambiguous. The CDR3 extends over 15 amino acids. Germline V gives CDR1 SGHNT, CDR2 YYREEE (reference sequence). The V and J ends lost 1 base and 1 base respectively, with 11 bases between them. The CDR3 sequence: CASSLLVNLNYGYTF. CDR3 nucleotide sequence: TGTGCCAGCAGCTTGTTGGTCAACCTTAACTATGGCTACACCTTC.

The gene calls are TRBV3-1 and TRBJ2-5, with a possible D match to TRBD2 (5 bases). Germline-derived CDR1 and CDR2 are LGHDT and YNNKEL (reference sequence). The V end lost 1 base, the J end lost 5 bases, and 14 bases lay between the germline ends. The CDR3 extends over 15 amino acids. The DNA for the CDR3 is TGTGCCAGCAGCCAAGTACGGGGTGGACGGGAGACCCAGTACTTC. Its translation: CASSQVRGGRETQYF.

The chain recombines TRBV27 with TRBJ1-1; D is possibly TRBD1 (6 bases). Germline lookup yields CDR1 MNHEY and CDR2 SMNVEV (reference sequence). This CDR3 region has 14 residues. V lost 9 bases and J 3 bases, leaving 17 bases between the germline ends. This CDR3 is CASKTGFVDTEAFF. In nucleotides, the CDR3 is TGTGCCAGTAAAACAGGGTTTGTTGACACTGAAGCTTTCTTT.

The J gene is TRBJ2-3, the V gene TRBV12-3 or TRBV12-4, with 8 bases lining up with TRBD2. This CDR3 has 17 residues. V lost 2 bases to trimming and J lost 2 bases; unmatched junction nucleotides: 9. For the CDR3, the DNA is TGTGCCAGCAGTTTAAGCGAGCGGGAGACTAACACAGATACGCAGTATTTT. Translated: CASSLSERETNTDTQYF.

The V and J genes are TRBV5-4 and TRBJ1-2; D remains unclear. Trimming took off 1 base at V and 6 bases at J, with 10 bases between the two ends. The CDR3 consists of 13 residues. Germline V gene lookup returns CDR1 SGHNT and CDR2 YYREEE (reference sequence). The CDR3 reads CASSLRPADGYTF. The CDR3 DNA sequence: TGTGCCAGCAGCTTGCGACCGGCGGATGGCTACACCTTC.

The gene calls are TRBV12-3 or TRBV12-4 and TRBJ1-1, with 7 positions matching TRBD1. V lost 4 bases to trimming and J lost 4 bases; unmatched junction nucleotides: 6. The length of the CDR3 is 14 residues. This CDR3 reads CASSYDREGTEAFF. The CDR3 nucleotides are TGTGCCAGCAGTTACGACAGGGAGGGCACTGAAGCTTTCTTT.

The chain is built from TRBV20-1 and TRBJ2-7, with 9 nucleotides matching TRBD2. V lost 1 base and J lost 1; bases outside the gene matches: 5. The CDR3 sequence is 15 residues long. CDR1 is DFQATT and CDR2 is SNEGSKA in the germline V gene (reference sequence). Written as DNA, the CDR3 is TGCAGTGCTAGAGCTGAGACTAGCGGTTCCTACGAGCAGTACTTC. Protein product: CSARAETSGSYEQYF.

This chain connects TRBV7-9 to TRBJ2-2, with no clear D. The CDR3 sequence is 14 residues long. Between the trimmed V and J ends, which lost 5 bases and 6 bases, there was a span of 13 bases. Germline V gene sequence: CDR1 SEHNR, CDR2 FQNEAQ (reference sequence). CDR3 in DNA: TGTGCCAGCAGCCCCCGAGGTGTGTCCGGGGAGCTGTTTTTT. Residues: CASSPRGVSGELFF.

Here the CDR3 reads CASSSTSGTFTDTQYF. CDR3 bases: TGTGCCAGCAGTTCGACTAGCGGGACGTTTACAGATACGCAGTATTTT. V is TRBV12-3 or TRBV12-4 and J is TRBJ2-3; 11 nucleotides agree with TRBD2. The CDR3 consists of 16 residues. V shed 4 bases and J 3 bases; nucleotides not matched to a gene: 6.

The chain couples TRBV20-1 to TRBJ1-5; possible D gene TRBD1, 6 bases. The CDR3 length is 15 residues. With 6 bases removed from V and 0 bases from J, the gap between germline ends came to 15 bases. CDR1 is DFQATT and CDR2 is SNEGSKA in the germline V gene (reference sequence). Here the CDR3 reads CSAPRNRDSNQPQHF. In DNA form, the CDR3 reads TGCAGTGCGCCAAGGAACAGGGATAGCAATCAGCCCCAGCATTTT.

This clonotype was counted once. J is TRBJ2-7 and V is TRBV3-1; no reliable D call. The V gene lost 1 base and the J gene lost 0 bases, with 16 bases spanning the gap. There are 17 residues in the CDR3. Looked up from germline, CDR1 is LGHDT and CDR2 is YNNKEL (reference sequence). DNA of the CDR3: TGTGCCAGCAGCCAAGGGGTATTCGGACGGAGCTCCTACGAGCAGTACTTC. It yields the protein CASSQGVFGRSSYEQYF.

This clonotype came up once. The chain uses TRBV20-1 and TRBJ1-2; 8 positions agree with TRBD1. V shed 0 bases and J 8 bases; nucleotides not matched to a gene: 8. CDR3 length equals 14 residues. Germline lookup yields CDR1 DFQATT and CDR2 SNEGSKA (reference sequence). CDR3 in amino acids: CSARDPGQGWGYTF. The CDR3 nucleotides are TGCAGTGCTAGAGATCCAGGACAGGGTTGGGGCTACACCTTC.

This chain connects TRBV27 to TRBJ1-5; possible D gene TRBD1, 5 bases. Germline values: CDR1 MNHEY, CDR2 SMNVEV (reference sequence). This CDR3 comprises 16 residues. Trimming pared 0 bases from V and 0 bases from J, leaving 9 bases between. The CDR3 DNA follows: TGTGCCAGCAGTTTATCGGGGGAATCTAGCAATCAGCCCCAGCATTTT. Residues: CASSLSGESSNQPQHF.

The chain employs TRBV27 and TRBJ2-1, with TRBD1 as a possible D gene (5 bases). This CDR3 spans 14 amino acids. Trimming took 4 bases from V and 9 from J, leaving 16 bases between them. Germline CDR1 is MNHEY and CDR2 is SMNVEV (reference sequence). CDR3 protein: CASSSLTAQAEQFF. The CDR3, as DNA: TGTGCCAGCAGTTCCCTGACAGCCCAGGCTGAGCAGTTCTTC.

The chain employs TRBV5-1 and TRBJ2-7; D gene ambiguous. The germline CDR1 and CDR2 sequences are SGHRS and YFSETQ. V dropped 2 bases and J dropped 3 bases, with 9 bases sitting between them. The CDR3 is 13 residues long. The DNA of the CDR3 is TGCGCCAGCAGCTTTAGGGATCGCTACGAGCAGTACTTC. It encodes CASSFRDRYEQYF.

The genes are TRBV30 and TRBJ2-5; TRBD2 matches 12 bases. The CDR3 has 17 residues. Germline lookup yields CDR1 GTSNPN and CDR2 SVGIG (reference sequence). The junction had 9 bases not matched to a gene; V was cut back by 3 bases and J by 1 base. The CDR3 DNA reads TGTGCCTGGAGACCTACCCCTAGCGGGAGGGCCCAAGAGACCCAGTACTTC. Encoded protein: CAWRPTPSGRAQETQYF.

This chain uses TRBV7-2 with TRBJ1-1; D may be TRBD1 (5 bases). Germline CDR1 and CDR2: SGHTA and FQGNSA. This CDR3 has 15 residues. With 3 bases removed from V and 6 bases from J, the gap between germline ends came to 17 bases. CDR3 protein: CASSFPIWGEAEAFF. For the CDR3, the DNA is TGTGCCAGCAGCTTTCCCATTTGGGGCGAGGCTGAAGCTTTCTTT.